The 14 T cell receptor beta chains given below trace back to one sample, sequenced in a study of CD8 T cells in cerebrospinal fluid in Alzheimer's disease. TCRdb reanalyzed the 10x single-cell sequencing reads and collapses them to one entry per CDR3 protein, without DNA. The listing records approximately 1,200 distinct CDR3 sequences. Sequenced: cerebrospinal fluid. Every receptor here comes from a human donor in good health.

Frequency places this clonotype as medium-sized (0.01 to 0.1%). The V call is TRBV9, the J call TRBJ1-1; TCRdb indicates TRBD1, and absent DNA this call remains unverified. This CDR3 has 14 amino acids. CDR1 SGDLS and CDR2 YYNGEE come from the germline V gene. The CDR3 loop reads CASSVVGTDTEAFF.

Frequency places this clonotype as large (0.1 to 1%). The V gene is TRBV14, the J gene TRBJ2-1; no DNA is available, so the TRBD2 call from TCRdb remains unchecked. Germline values: CDR1 SGHDN, CDR2 FVKESK. This CDR3 has 13 amino acids. The chain's CDR3 is CASSQRYSTLRLF.

This clonotype is called large based on its frequency. The rearrangement links TRBV9 to TRBJ2-1; TCRdb picks TRBD1, but there is no DNA to check that call. This CDR3 has 15 amino acids. Germline V gene sequence: CDR1 SGDLS, CDR2 YYNGEE. CDR3 protein: CASSVGNLGGSEQFF.

This clonotype is deemed large by its frequency. The chain links TRBV20-1 to TRBJ2-7; the D call of TRBD1 rests on TCRdb alone, since no DNA is present to check it. This CDR3 is built from 12 residues. Germline lookup yields CDR1 DFQATT and CDR2 SNEGSKA (reference sequence). CDR3 loop: CSVTKGAGEQYF.

Judged by frequency, this clonotype is medium-sized (0.01 to 0.1%). CDR3 sequence: CASSFGMGAVYQETQYF. The chain combines TRBV12-3 or TRBV12-4 with TRBJ2-5; TCRdb's D call of TRBD1 is untestable without DNA. The CDR3 consists of 17 residues.

In terms of frequency, this clonotype is medium-sized. V and J are TRBV20-1 and TRBJ2-2; TCRdb selects TRBD1, and the lack of DNA leaves this call unchecked. This CDR3 is built from 20 residues. Germline V gene data show CDR1 as DFQATT and CDR2 as SNEGSKA (reference sequence). The CDR3 spells CSAMGPRTGVSPSNTGELFF.

The rearrangement links TRBV6-5 to TRBJ1-4; the TRBD1 assignment by TCRdb is unverifiable without DNA. In germline, CDR1 is MNHEY, CDR2 SVGAGI. This CDR3 contains 15 residues. This chain's CDR3 is CASSKGRGPNEKLFF.

The chain couples TRBV7-2 to TRBJ2-6; the D call of TRBD2 rests on TCRdb alone, since no DNA is present to check it. Looked up from germline, CDR1 is SGHTA and CDR2 is FQGNSA. The CDR3 spans 17 residues. CDR3 sequence: CASSVSPGLSGANVLTF.

This clonotype is medium-sized by frequency. This rearrangement joins TRBV5-6 to TRBJ2-7; TCRdb reports TRBD2, a call that lacks DNA to check it against. CDR1 and CDR2 (germline): SGHDT, YYEEEE. CDR3 size: 13 residues. The CDR3 loop is CASSPAAGWEQYF.

This clonotype is labeled medium-sized based on frequency. The chain carries TRBV21-1 and TRBJ2-7; the D gene TCRdb calls, TRBD1, cannot be checked with no DNA. TRBV21-1 is an annotated pseudogene. This CDR3 has 17 residues. This CDR3 is CASSKVGEGARTYEQYF.

This clonotype ranks as medium-sized (0.01 to 0.1%) in terms of frequency. J is TRBJ2-7 and V is TRBV23-1; TCRdb outputs TRBD1, but without DNA this stays unchecked. TRBV23-1 is recorded as an ORF, its role being uncertain. The CDR3 spans 15 residues. The chain's CDR3 is CASSLPGQPFYEQYF.

In terms of frequency, this clonotype is large. This chain uses TRBV28 with TRBJ2-3; TCRdb indicates TRBD2, and absent DNA this call remains unverified. The CDR3 loop spans 15 amino acids. CDR1 is MDHEN, CDR2 SYDVKM, per germline. The CDR3 sequence: CASVPPDGPSDTQYF.

This clonotype is medium-sized by frequency. This chain joins TRBV28 and TRBJ2-1; TCRdb picks TRBD2, but there is no DNA to check that call. This CDR3 spans 16 amino acids. The germline CDR1 and CDR2 sequences are MDHEN and SYDVKM. The CDR3 region is CASSSRLSPAGNEQFF. The full variable domain, with the rest looked up from reference TRBV28 and TRBJ2-1, is DVKVTQSSRYLVKRTGEKVFLECVQDMDHENMFWYRQDPGLGLRLIYFSYDVKMKEKGDIPEGYSVSREKKERFSLILESASTNQTSMYLCASSSRLSPAGNEQFFGPGTRLTVL.

Judged by frequency, this clonotype is medium-sized (0.01 to 0.1%). The chain combines TRBV12-3 or TRBV12-4 with TRBJ1-1; TCRdb returns TRBD1, unconfirmable since there is no DNA. The CDR3 is made up of 15 amino acids. CDR3 in amino acids: CASSLSQGVRAEAFF.